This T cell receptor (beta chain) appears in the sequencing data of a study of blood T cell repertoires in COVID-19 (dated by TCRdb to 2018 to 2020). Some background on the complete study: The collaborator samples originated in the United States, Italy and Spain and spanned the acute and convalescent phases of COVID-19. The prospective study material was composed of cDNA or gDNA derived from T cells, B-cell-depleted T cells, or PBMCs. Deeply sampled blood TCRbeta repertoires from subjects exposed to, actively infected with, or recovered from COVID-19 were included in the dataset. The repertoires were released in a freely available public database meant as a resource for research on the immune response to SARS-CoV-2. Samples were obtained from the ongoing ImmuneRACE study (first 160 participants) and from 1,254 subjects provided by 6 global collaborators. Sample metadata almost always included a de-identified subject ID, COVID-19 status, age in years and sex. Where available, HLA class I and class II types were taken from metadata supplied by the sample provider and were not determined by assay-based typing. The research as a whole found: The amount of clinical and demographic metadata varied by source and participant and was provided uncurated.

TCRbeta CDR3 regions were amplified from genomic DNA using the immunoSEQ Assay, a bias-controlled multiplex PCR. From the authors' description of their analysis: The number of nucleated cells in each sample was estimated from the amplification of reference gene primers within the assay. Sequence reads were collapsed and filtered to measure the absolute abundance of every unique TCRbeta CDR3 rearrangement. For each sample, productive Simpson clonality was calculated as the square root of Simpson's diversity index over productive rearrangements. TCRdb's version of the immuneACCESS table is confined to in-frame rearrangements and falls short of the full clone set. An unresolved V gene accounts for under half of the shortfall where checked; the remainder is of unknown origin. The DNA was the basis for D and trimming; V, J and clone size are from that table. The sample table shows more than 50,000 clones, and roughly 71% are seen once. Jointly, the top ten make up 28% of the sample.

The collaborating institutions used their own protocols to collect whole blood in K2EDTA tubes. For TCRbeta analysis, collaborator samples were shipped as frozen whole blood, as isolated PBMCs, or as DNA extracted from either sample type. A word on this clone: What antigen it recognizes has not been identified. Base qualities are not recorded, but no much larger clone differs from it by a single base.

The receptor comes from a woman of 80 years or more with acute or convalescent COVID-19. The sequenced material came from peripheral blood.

The CDR3 reads CASLEDSSYNEQFF. The nucleotide sequence is TGTGCCAGCCTGGAGGACAGCTCCTACAATGAGCAGTTCTTC. The sequence is built from TRBV28 and TRBJ2-1; perhaps TRBD1 is the D gene, with 6 bases matching. CDR1 is given as MDHEN and CDR2 as SYDVKM, both from the germline V gene. Trimming at the junction amounts to 8 bases on V and 0 bases on J, and the germline ends lie 11 bases apart. Counted from cysteine to phenylalanine, this CDR3 has 14 amino acids. The kept DNA is CDR3 alone, 42 bases in frame from the first base.